The clone carrying this T cell receptor beta chain was seen only a few times. The data were taken from a study of blood T cells in healthy people across ages. Through a sample-barcoded 5' primer and a J-beta primer mix, a second PCR was run for roughly 6 to 11 cycles. TCRdb independently ran MiXCR on the 5' RACE reads; one entry per CDR3 protein. The sample lists some 850,000 distinct CDR3 sequences; roughly 26% were seen once. Extraction of total RNA produced a minimum of 5 micrograms from each sample. The CDR3 is 14 residues long. V was clipped by 4 bases and J by 5 bases, with 14 bases between them. Germline values: CDR1 LGHDT, CDR2 YNNKEL (reference sequence). This sample was also put to use in a study of T cells of mothers and their children. Per that study: The people who donated were three healthy Caucasian mothers and their six children. There were over 10 million TCR beta CDR3 reads from each mother and several million from each child.

The TCR comes from a boy younger than 18 in good health. Sequencing was carried out using blood. The V and J genes are TRBV3-1 and TRBJ2-5; D gene uncertain. The CDR3 here is CASSPGDLKETQYF. The CDR3 DNA sequence: TGTGCCAGCAGCCCCGGCGATCTGAAGGAGACCCAGTACTTC.